Below, one T cell receptor (beta chain) is given with its context. The antigen remains undetermined. This sample is part of a study of shared clonotypes between healthy human individuals. Study findings and constraints: In this cohort, only blood was sampled, and tissue repertoires likely differ.

At the deep level, the assay was run. Produced via immunoSEQ multiplex PCR; TCRdb's table is partial and in-frame only. The table has some 1 million clones, around 76% seen once. Healthy HIV-negative adults without recent acute infections or vaccinations served as donors. This TCR came from a man aged 18 to 35 in good health. The sequencing input was memory CD4+ T cells sorted from blood. Subset reported: CD45RA-negative fraction.

The CDR3 DNA is TGTGCCATCAGTGCGAACAGCCCGAACACCGGGGAGCTGTTTTTT. The encoded protein is CAISANSPNTGELFF. The rearrangement joins TRBV10-3 to TRBJ2-2; D gene ambiguous. Germline V gene data show CDR1 as ENHRY and CDR2 as SYGVKD. With 4 bases removed from V and 0 bases from J, the gap between germline ends came to 9 bases. The CDR3 runs 15 residues.